Listed here are 12 T cell receptor beta chains from one sample, sequenced in a study of cytomegalovirus exposure and HLA in healthy donors. PCR primers comprised 60 Vbeta and 13 Jbeta primers. Repertoires were generated with immunoSEQ multiplex PCR, while TCRdb's copy carries only in-frame clones and drops some. The table shows about 100,000 clones, with about 82% occurring only once. Sequencing used PBMCs. The receptors were gathered from a man in his thirties or forties in good health and CMV-seronegative.

This clone was recorded once. The V gene is TRBV7-9, the J gene TRBJ1-4, with TRBD1 matching over 7 bases. Germline V gene data show CDR1 as SEHNR and CDR2 as FQNEAQ (reference sequence). The length of the CDR3 is 15 residues. Germline trimming cut 5 bases from V and 5 bases from J; bases unmatched to any gene: 8. DNA for the CDR3: TGTGCCAGCAGCAGGACAGGCTCACTCAATGAAAAACTGTTTTTT. Its protein product is CASSRTGSLNEKLFF.

This rearrangement joins TRBV10-3 to TRBJ2-2; 8 bases match TRBD1. Germline lookup yields CDR1 ENHRY and CDR2 SYGVKD. V gave up 2 bases and J gave up 6 bases; unmatched junction bases: 8. The CDR3 is 16 amino acids. CDR3 amino acids: CAISEPSLQGAGELFF. The DNA of the CDR3 is TGTGCCATCAGTGAGCCCTCTCTACAGGGGGCCGGGGAGCTGTTTTTT.

This chain joins TRBV5-1 and TRBJ2-1, with D perhaps matching TRBD1 (6 bases). The germline gives CDR1 SGHRS, CDR2 YFSETQ. This CDR3 has 15 amino acids. V was shortened by 0 bases and J by 4 bases, with 11 bases between the two germline ends. In nucleotides, the CDR3 is TGCGCCAGCAGCTTGGTCCAGGGGTCTTACAATGAGCAGTTCTTC. The encoded protein is CASSLVQGSYNEQFF.

The V gene is TRBV6-4, the J gene TRBJ1-1; weak D call: TRBD1 (6 bases). This CDR3 is 14 amino acids long. Looked up from germline, CDR1 is MRHNA and CDR2 is SNTAGT. Trimming shortened V by 5 bases and J by 2 bases, and 12 bases separated the two germline ends. CDR3 in DNA: TGTGCCAGCAGTTCACAGGGAGAAAACACTGAAGCTTTCTTT. Encoded protein: CASSSQGENTEAFF.

This clone was picked up a small number of times. This chain joins TRBV10-1 and TRBJ1-2, with unresolved D. This CDR3 has 13 amino acids. V was trimmed by 3 bases and J by 2 bases, leaving 7 bases between them. The germline V gene has CDR1 WNHNN and CDR2 SYGVQD (reference sequence). The CDR3 nucleotides read TGCGCCAGCAGTGAATCTCTAAACTATGGCTACACCTTC. As protein: CASSESLNYGYTF.

This rearrangement joins TRBV13 to TRBJ2-5; perhaps TRBD2 as D (6 bases). CDR1 and CDR2 from the germline V gene are PRHDT and FYEKMQ (reference sequence). The CDR3 sequence is 14 residues long. Deletions cut 1 base from V and 2 bases from J, with 8 bases between. The CDR3 reads CASSLAGTQETQYF. The CDR3 DNA follows: TGTGCCAGCAGCTTAGCTGGGACTCAAGAGACCCAGTACTTC. Full variable domain (rest looked up from reference TRBV13 and TRBJ2-5): AAGVIQSPRHLIKEKRETATLKCYPIPRHDTVYWYQQGPGQDPQFLISFYEKMQSDKGSIPDRFSAQQFSDYHSELNMSSLELGDSALYFCASSLAGTQETQYFGPGTRLLVL.

The rearrangement links TRBV10-2 to TRBJ2-1; 7 bases fit TRBD1. After removal of 8 bases from V and 4 bases from J, the junction contained 5 bases not matched to a gene. Germline values: CDR1 WSHSY, CDR2 SAAADI. The CDR3 has 13 residues. CDR3 protein: CASSPDRYNEQFF. In nucleotides, the CDR3 is TGCGCCAGCTCCCCGGACAGGTACAATGAGCAGTTCTTC.

The rearrangement links TRBV4-1 to TRBJ2-6; D not certain. Per germline, CDR1 MGHRA and CDR2 YSYEKL. Trimming took 7 bases from V and 2 from J, leaving 6 bases between them. The CDR3 consists of 13 residues. DNA for the CDR3: TGCGCCAGCAACAGTCCTGGGGCCAACGTCCTGACTTTC. Its translation: CASNSPGANVLTF.

The chain has TRBV6-5 and TRBJ2-1, with 12 bases matching TRBD2. V gave up 0 bases and J gave up 8 bases; unmatched junction bases: 2. The CDR3 sequence is 15 residues long. Germline V gene data show CDR1 as MNHEY and CDR2 as SVGAGI. In DNA form, the CDR3 reads TGTGCCAGCAGTTACTCGACTAGCGGGGGCCATGAGCAGTTCTTC. Its translation is CASSYSTSGGHEQFF.

V gene TRBV7-2 combines with J gene TRBJ1-5; no firm D call. Germline V lookup: CDR1 SGHTA, CDR2 FQGNSA. This CDR3 is built from 14 residues. V was shortened by 6 bases and J by 7 bases, with 16 bases between the two germline ends. CDR3: CASSLTTGKQPQHF. The CDR3 DNA is TGTGCCAGCAGTCTCACTACGGGAAAACAGCCCCAGCATTTT. Full variable domain (rest looked up from reference TRBV7-2 and TRBJ1-5): GAGVSQSPSNKVTEKGKDVELRCDPISGHTALYWYRQSLGQGLEFLIYFQGNSAPDKSGLPSDRFSAERTGGSVSTLTIQRTQQEDSAVYLCASSLTTGKQPQHFGDGTRLSIL.

This chain links TRBV6-5 with TRBJ1-2, with no clear D. Germline-derived CDR1 and CDR2 are MNHEY and SVGAGI. The CDR3 totals 13 residues. The ends were cut back, 5 bases at V and 1 base at J, with 8 bases in the middle. The CDR3 spells CASSQRGNYGYTF. The DNA of the CDR3 is TGTGCCAGCAGTCAACGGGGTAACTATGGCTACACCTTC.

The rearrangement joins TRBV9 to TRBJ1-2; D may be TRBD1 (6 bases). Trimming left V 3 bases short and J 0 bases short, with 15 bases between. Germline CDR1 and CDR2: SGDLS and YYNGEE. The CDR3 loop spans 16 amino acids. In nucleotides, the CDR3 is TGTGCCAGCAGCGCCACCGGGACACATACTAACTATGGCTACACCTTC. The encoded protein is CASSATGTHTNYGYTF.